This passage covers 11 T cell receptor beta chains from one sample sequenced in a study of T cells in Graves' hyperthyroidism and ophthalmopathy. Amplification targeted TCR beta CDR3 regions from RNA transcripts. RT-PCR in the first round (using the HTBI primer set) targeted the TCR CDR3. TCRdb re-derived calls from the multiplex PCR reads in MiXCR, one entry per CDR3 protein. Altogether under 400,000 distinct CDR3 sequences are present, around a sixth being singletons, with the ten largest covering 28%. Material for sequencing was blood. These receptors all come from a woman between 18 and 30 years old with Graves' hyperthyroidism that later progressed to Graves' ophthalmopathy.

This clonotype was picked up many times. The J gene is TRBJ2-3, the V gene TRBV7-9, with 10 bases matching TRBD2. The CDR3 is made up of 16 amino acids. Germline lookup yields CDR1 SEHNR and CDR2 FQNEAQ (reference sequence). V trimming: 0 bases; J trimming: 3 bases; junction bases outside the gene matches: 3. The CDR3 here is CASSLALAGETDTQYF. The DNA of the CDR3 is TGTGCCAGCAGCTTAGCGCTAGCGGGAGAGACAGATACGCAGTATTTT.

This chain links TRBV18 with TRBJ1-2; no reliable D call. The CDR3 covers 13 residues. Trimming cost V 6 bases and J 8 bases, with 16 bases left between them. The germline V gene has CDR1 KGHSH and CDR2 LQKENI. The CDR3 nucleotides are TGTGCCAGCTCGACCGACCTGAATGCGGGCTACACCTTC. Translation gives CASSTDLNAGYTF.

At least ten counts were recorded for this clonotype. The chain links TRBV5-1 to TRBJ2-1; 11 bases are shared with TRBD2. The J segment lost 7 bases and the V segment lost 0 bases, leaving 9 bases of the junction unmatched. The germline gives CDR1 SGHRS, CDR2 YFSETQ. CDR3 length: 17 residues. CDR3 sequence: CASSLGGSGRALNEQFF. CDR3 in DNA: TGCGCCAGCAGCTTGGGTGGTAGCGGGAGGGCCTTGAATGAGCAGTTCTTC.

The V and J genes are TRBV5-1 and TRBJ2-7; 9 bases agree with TRBD1. With 8 bases clipped from V and 3 bases from J, the junction kept 9 bases outside the gene matches. The CDR3 length is 14 residues. Germline assignment: CDR1 SGHRS and CDR2 YFSETQ. In DNA form, the CDR3 reads TGCGCCAGTAACGGACAGGGGAACGACTACGAGCAGTACTTC. Its translation: CASNGQGNDYEQYF.

Many counts were recorded for this clonotype. The chain combines TRBV27 with TRBJ2-1, with no clear D. This CDR3 region has 13 residues. Germline assignment: CDR1 MNHEY and CDR2 SMNVEV (reference sequence). Trimming removed 5 bases at V and 7 bases at J, with 12 bases between. CDR3 DNA: TGTGCCAGCAGTGTCAGAGCGAGTAATGAGCAGTTCTTC. Its translation: CASSVRASNEQFF.

This clonotype was counted only a few times. The chain is built from TRBV5-4 and TRBJ2-7; TRBD2 matches at 7 bases. The CDR3 spans 14 residues. The junction had 6 bases not matched to a gene; V was cut back by 4 bases and J by 2 bases. The germline gives CDR1 SGHNT, CDR2 YYREEE (reference sequence). CDR3 DNA sequence: TGTGCCAGCAGCGCCGGGACTATTCCCTACGAGCAGTACTTC. It encodes CASSAGTIPYEQYF.

This clonotype was detected many times. The chain couples TRBV7-2 to TRBJ2-2; D not certain. The CDR3 loop spans 15 amino acids. Germline V lookup: CDR1 SGHTA, CDR2 FQGNSA. V shed 4 bases and J shed 2 bases, with 11 bases lying between them. Written as DNA, the CDR3 is TGTGCCAGCAGCTCCACCCAGATCAACACCGGGGAGCTGTTTTTT. Its translation is CASSSTQINTGELFF.

This clonotype was detected many times. The chain employs TRBV30 and TRBJ2-1, with 12 bases that match TRBD1. From germline, CDR1 is GTSNPN and CDR2 SVGIG (reference sequence). CDR3 size: 16 residues. With V trimmed by 0 bases and J by 3 bases, 3 bases remained unmatched. The DNA for the CDR3 is TGTGCCTGGAGTGTCGGGACAGGGGGCGGCTACAATGAGCAGTTCTTC. It yields the protein CAWSVGTGGGYNEQFF.

This clonotype was counted ten times or more. V is TRBV27 and J is TRBJ1-6, with D possibly being TRBD1 (5 bases). Germline-derived CDR1 and CDR2 are MNHEY and SMNVEV (reference sequence). The CDR3 spans 14 residues. The ends were cut back, 6 bases at V and 8 bases at J, with 14 bases in the middle. This chain's CDR3 is CASSSTRGHSPLHF. The CDR3 nucleotides read TGTGCCAGCAGCTCGACAAGGGGACATTCACCCCTCCACTTT.

In this sample, this clonotype turned up many times. The gene calls are TRBV28 and TRBJ2-7; no definite D call. Germline V gene data show CDR1 as MDHEN and CDR2 as SYDVKM. V was trimmed by 5 bases and J by 3 bases, leaving 14 bases between them. The CDR3 runs 14 residues. The CDR3 here is CASSLALGLYEQYF. CDR3 DNA sequence: TGTGCCAGCAGTCTGGCTCTAGGTCTCTACGAGCAGTACTTC.

The J gene is TRBJ2-1, the V gene TRBV6-2 or TRBV6-3, with TRBD2 matching over 13 bases. Germline trimming cut 5 bases from V and 11 bases from J; bases unmatched to any gene: 6. The CDR3 runs to 14 residues. Germline V gene sequence: CDR1 MNHEY, CDR2 SVGEGT. The CDR3 sequence: CASSPGLAGFQQFF. Written as DNA, the CDR3 is TGTGCCAGCAGTCCGGGACTAGCGGGGTTCCAGCAGTTCTTC.